This T cell receptor (beta chain) was retrieved from a study of cytomegalovirus exposure and HLA in healthy donors. PCR employed 60 Vbeta and 13 Jbeta primers. Measured with immunoSEQ multiplex PCR; TCRdb has only the in-frame clones, and not every one. The repertoire includes roughly 150,000 clones, around a tenth of them detected once, and under 2% sits in the top ten. The CDR3 extends over 15 amino acids. The germline V gene encodes CDR1 ENHRY and CDR2 SYGVKD. V dropped 11 bases and J dropped 1; count of bases not matched to a gene: 11. V and J are TRBV10-3 and TRBJ2-1, with 7 bases aligning to TRBD1. This TCR was sampled from a man aged 50 to 59 in good health and CMV-seronegative. The specimen sequenced was PBMCs. CDR3 region: CAAGQTGLSYNEQFF. The CDR3 DNA reads TGTGCCGCGGGCCAGACAGGGTTATCCTACAATGAGCAGTTCTTC.